Following are 30 T cell receptor beta chains from one sample sequenced in a study of cytomegalovirus exposure and HLA in healthy donors. In the PCR, 60 Vbeta and 13 Jbeta primers were used. Clones were sequenced by immunoSEQ multiplex PCR, and TCRdb holds only the in-frame ones, with some missing. The sample lists 140,000 to 150,000 clones; roughly 10% were seen once. The specimen was PBMCs. These receptors were obtained from a middle-aged man in good health and CMV-seronegative.

This clone was counted a few times. This chain links TRBV7-3 with TRBJ2-7, with TRBD1 as a possible D gene (5 bases). Trimming removed 1 base from V and 2 bases from J, with 12 bases in between. Germline CDR1 is SGHTA and CDR2 is FQGTGA. This CDR3 is 15 amino acids long. The CDR3 sequence is CASSLSELGPYEQYF. For the CDR3, the DNA is TGTGCCAGCAGCTTAAGCGAGCTGGGGCCCTACGAGCAGTACTTC.

This chain connects TRBV6-1 to TRBJ1-5; a possible D gene is TRBD1 (6 bases). This CDR3 is 16 amino acids long. V was clipped by 2 bases and J by 5 bases, with 16 bases between them. CDR1 is MNHNS and CDR2 is SASEGT in the germline V gene. In DNA, the CDR3 is TGTGCCAGCAGTGAACGAGACAGGCCAACCCATCAGCCCCAGCATTTT. Encoded protein: CASSERDRPTHQPQHF.

The chain is built from TRBV19 and TRBJ1-5; 8 positions match TRBD1. The germline gives CDR1 LNHDA, CDR2 SQIVND (reference sequence). Trimming cost V 10 bases and J 7 bases; bases outside gene matches: 6. The CDR3 is made up of 12 amino acids. The CDR3 spells CATCTGGQPQHF. CDR3 in DNA: TGTGCCACCTGTACAGGGGGGCAGCCCCAGCATTTT.

The chain uses TRBV7-2 and TRBJ2-7; weak D call: TRBD1 (5 bases). Germline-derived CDR1 and CDR2 are SGHTA and FQGNSA. V was trimmed by 2 bases and J by 4 bases, leaving 6 bases between them. CDR3 length equals 12 residues. CDR3 residues: CASSLTGYEQYF. The CDR3, as DNA: TGTGCCAGCAGCTTAACAGGTTACGAGCAGTACTTC.

This clone was observed a handful of times. The rearrangement uses TRBV19 and TRBJ1-6; possibly TRBD1 for D (6 bases). V lost 9 bases and J lost 5, with 11 bases in between. The CDR3 totals 13 residues. The germline V gene has CDR1 LNHDA and CDR2 SQIVND (reference sequence). CDR3 coding DNA: TGTGCCAGCAGGGACATAGATAATTCACCCCTCCACTTT. Amino acid sequence: CASRDIDNSPLHF.

This clone was seen only a few times. The J gene is TRBJ1-2, the V gene TRBV6-1; 9 bases map to TRBD1. V was pared by 5 bases and J by 9 bases, with 10 bases of the junction left unmatched. Germline CDR1 and CDR2: MNHNS and SASEGT. This CDR3 contains 14 residues. CDR3 sequence reads: CASSSARDRASYTF. CDR3 in DNA: TGTGCCAGCAGTTCTGCTCGGGACAGGGCTAGCTACACCTTC.

The sample holds a few counts of this clone. The V gene is TRBV5-1, the J gene TRBJ1-1; TRBD1 matches at 7 bases. Per the germline V gene, CDR1 is SGHRS and CDR2 is YFSETQ. J gave up 1 base and V 5 bases, and 5 bases lay outside the gene matches. The CDR3 consists of 14 residues. This CDR3 is CASRMTGPNTEAFF. CDR3 sequence (DNA): TGCGCCAGCAGAATGACAGGGCCGAACACTGAAGCTTTCTTT.

This chain uses TRBV5-1 with TRBJ2-7; D call uncertain. There are 12 residues in the CDR3. The V end lost 0 bases, the J end lost 7 bases, and 8 bases lay between the germline ends. Per germline, CDR1 SGHRS and CDR2 YFSETQ. CDR3 sequence reads: CASSLDRGEQYF. DNA of the CDR3: TGCGCCAGCAGCTTGGACCGCGGAGAGCAGTACTTC. Looking up the rest from reference TRBV5-1 and TRBJ2-7 gives the full variable domain: KAGVTQTPRYLIKTRGQQVTLSCSPISGHRSVSWYQQTPGQGLQFLFEYFSETQRNKGNFPGRFSGRQFSNSRSEMNVSTLELGDSALYLCASSLDRGEQYFGPGTRLTVT.

This clone has more than one count but fewer than ten. V is TRBV6-5 and J is TRBJ2-4, with D uncertain. The CDR3 has 14 residues. The ends were cut back, 6 bases at V and 1 base at J, with 10 bases in the middle. Germline V gene lookup returns CDR1 MNHEY and CDR2 SVGAGI. CDR3 loop: CASSSVNAKNIQYF. The DNA for the CDR3 is TGTGCCAGCAGCTCGGTGAACGCCAAAAACATTCAGTACTTC.

The chain links TRBV27 to TRBJ2-7; TRBD2 aligns across 10 bases. In germline, CDR1 is MNHEY, CDR2 SMNVEV (reference sequence). V gave up 5 bases and J gave up 2 bases; unmatched junction bases: 6. This CDR3 region has 15 residues. The CDR3 nucleotides are TGTGCCAGCAGTCCCCTGCTAGCGGGAGCCTACGAGCAGTACTTC. Translation: CASSPLLAGAYEQYF.

A few counts support this clone. This rearrangement joins TRBV6-1 to TRBJ2-7, with a possible D match to TRBD1 (6 bases). V was shortened by 0 bases and J by 0 bases, with 12 bases between the two germline ends. The CDR3 runs 16 residues. Germline lookup yields CDR1 MNHNS and CDR2 SASEGT. CDR3 nucleotide sequence: TGTGCCAGCAGTGAAGCGCTTCCGGGACACTCCTACGAGCAGTACTTC. It specifies CASSEALPGHSYEQYF.

V is TRBV2 and J is TRBJ1-1; D gene unclear. The V gene's germline CDR1 is SNHLY and CDR2 FYNNEI. CDR3 length: 13 amino acids. The germline V and J ends were trimmed by 6 bases and 1 base, with 9 bases remaining between them. The CDR3 bases are TGTGCCAGCAGCGTAACAGCGAACACTGAAGCTTTCTTT. The encoded protein is CASSVTANTEAFF.

V usage is TRBV9 and J usage is TRBJ1-5, with D perhaps TRBD1 (6 bases). Germline V gene data show CDR1 as SGDLS and CDR2 as YYNGEE. The ends were cut back, 2 bases at V and 0 bases at J, with 9 bases in the middle. The CDR3 contains 15 residues. CDR3 in DNA: TGTGCCAGCAGCGTCGGACAGCATAGCAATCAGCCCCAGCATTTT. Translation gives CASSVGQHSNQPQHF.

The V and J genes are TRBV2 and TRBJ2-5; no definite D call. CDR1 is SNHLY and CDR2 is FYNNEI in the germline V gene. The CDR3 loop spans 12 amino acids. V lost 8 bases to trimming and J lost 4 bases, with 11 bases between them. This CDR3 is CASRSLGETQYF. In DNA form, the CDR3 reads TGTGCCAGCCGGAGTCTAGGAGAGACCCAGTACTTC. The entire variable domain, with the rest obtained from reference TRBV2 and TRBJ2-5, is as follows: EPEVTQTPSHQVTQMGQEVILRCVPISNHLYFYWYRQILGQKVEFLVSFYNNEISEKSEIFDDQFSVERPDGSNFTLKIRSTKLEDSAMYFCASRSLGETQYFGPGTRLLVL.

This clone was counted a few times. The chain uses TRBV19 and TRBJ1-5; perhaps TRBD1 as D (6 bases). From germline, CDR1 is LNHDA and CDR2 SQIVND (reference sequence). CDR3 length: 15 residues. V was clipped by 9 bases and J by 3 bases, with 18 bases between them. DNA for the CDR3: TGTGCCAGCGGGGAAGCACAGGGCTACAATCAGCCCCAGCATTTT. As protein: CASGEAQGYNQPQHF.

This clone occurred a few times. The chain recombines TRBV6-4 with TRBJ2-2, with a weak D call TRBD1 (5 bases). V was shortened by 3 bases and J by 4 bases, with 15 bases between the two germline ends. The CDR3 contains 16 residues. The germline V gene encodes CDR1 MRHNA and CDR2 SNTAGT. CDR3 sequence reads: CASSESAGQGTGELFF. The CDR3 DNA reads TGTGCCAGCAGTGAATCGGCAGGCCAGGGCACCGGGGAGCTGTTTTTT.

The chain is built from TRBV7-3 and TRBJ2-3, with TRBD2 matching over 15 bases. Germline loops: CDR1 SGHTA, CDR2 FQGTGA. The CDR3 spans 16 residues. The trim removed 2 bases at V and 4 bases at J, leaving 1 base unmatched. The CDR3, as DNA: TGTGCCAGCAGCTTAGGACTAGCGGGAGGGCCAGATACGCAGTATTTT. Translating it yields CASSLGLAGGPDTQYF.

This chain uses TRBV28 with TRBJ1-1; maybe TRBD1 (5 bases). Trimming stripped 4 bases from V and 4 bases from J, with 13 bases between. This CDR3 spans 14 amino acids. Looked up from germline, CDR1 is MDHEN and CDR2 is SYDVKM. The CDR3 reads CASSSAGTGTEAFF. CDR3 nucleotides: TGTGCCAGCAGTTCGGCGGGGACGGGCACTGAAGCTTTCTTT.

J is TRBJ1-4 and V is TRBV18; no definite D call. The CDR3 has 17 residues. The V and J ends lost 2 bases and 0 bases respectively, with 13 bases between them. Germline CDR1 reads KGHSH; CDR2 reads LQKENI. The CDR3 DNA sequence: TGTGCCAGCTCACCAACAGCTGGAATCCCAACTAATGAAAAACTGTTTTTT. Translated, it gives CASSPTAGIPTNEKLFF.

This clone has more than one count but fewer than ten. This chain joins TRBV4-1 and TRBJ2-3; tentative D call: TRBD2 (6 bases). The CDR3 extends over 15 amino acids. CDR1 MGHRA and CDR2 YSYEKL come from the germline V gene. The V gene lost 0 bases and the J gene lost 4 bases, with 11 bases spanning the gap. The CDR3 loop reads CASSQDRRAADTQYF. The CDR3 DNA follows: TGCGCCAGCAGCCAAGATAGGAGGGCAGCAGATACGCAGTATTTT.

This clone was seen a handful of times. The genes are TRBV5-1 and TRBJ1-1; 11 bases fit TRBD1. V dropped 4 bases and J dropped 4; count of bases not matched to a gene: 3. This CDR3 has 14 residues. Germline V gives CDR1 SGHRS, CDR2 YFSETQ. DNA of the CDR3: TGCGCCAGCAGCGCCGGACAGGGGGCCACTGAAGCTTTCTTT. It translates to CASSAGQGATEAFF.

The table lists this clone with a few counts. The rearrangement joins TRBV7-3 to TRBJ1-1, with a tentative D call TRBD1 (5 bases). This CDR3 is 17 amino acids long. Per germline, CDR1 SGHTA and CDR2 FQGTGA. Trimming removed 1 base at V and 4 bases at J, with 19 bases between. CDR3 sequence reads: CASSLSRADPKGTEAFF. The CDR3 nucleotides are TGTGCCAGCAGCTTAAGCAGGGCAGATCCAAAGGGCACTGAAGCTTTCTTT.

The sample holds a few counts of this clone. V usage is TRBV10-1 and J usage is TRBJ2-5; D ambiguous. This CDR3 contains 13 residues. Trimming left V 5 bases short and J 2 bases short, with 9 bases between. The V gene's germline CDR1 is WNHNN and CDR2 SYGVQD (reference sequence). This CDR3 is CASSPQIQETQYF. The CDR3 DNA reads TGCGCCAGCAGTCCACAGATTCAAGAGACCCAGTACTTC.

This clone has only a few counts. V gene TRBV12-2 combines with J gene TRBJ2-7; the D call of TRBD1 is as the table states it, not checked on the DNA. TRBV12-2 is marked as a pseudogene. The CDR3 has 15 amino acids. The CDR3 loop is CASRSADTHSYEQYF. CDR3 nucleotides: TGTGCAAGTCGCTCGGCGGACACCCACTCCTACGAGCAGTACTTC.

A few counts support this clone. This chain links TRBV5-6 with TRBJ1-1, with D perhaps matching TRBD1 (6 bases). The CDR3 consists of 16 residues. Trimming took 2 bases from V and 1 from J, leaving 15 bases between them. Germline V gene data show CDR1 as SGHDT and CDR2 as YYEEEE. CDR3 in amino acids: CASSLRAGARNTEAFF. DNA for the CDR3: TGTGCCAGCAGCTTACGGGCAGGGGCCCGGAACACTGAAGCTTTCTTT.

The chain is built from TRBV7-9 and TRBJ1-1; TRBD1 aligns across 7 bases. The length of the CDR3 is 15 residues. CDR1 is SEHNR and CDR2 is FQNEAQ in the germline V gene (reference sequence). Unmatched junction bases numbered 4, after V lost 1 base and J lost 2 bases. The CDR3 DNA reads as TGTGCCAGCAGCTTAGAACAGGGGATTAACACTGAAGCTTTCTTT. It codes for CASSLEQGINTEAFF. The full variable domain, in which reference TRBV7-9 and TRBJ1-1 provide the parts outside the CDR3, is DTGVSQNPRHKITKRGQNVTFRCDPISEHNRLYWYRQTLGQGPEFLTYFQNEAQLEKSRLLSDRFSAERPKGSFSTLEIQRTEQGDSAMYLCASSLEQGINTEAFFGQGTRLTVV.

In this sample, this clone turned up a few times. V is TRBV6-1 and J is TRBJ2-3; D is perhaps TRBD1 (6 bases). Trimming stripped 8 bases from V and 2 bases from J, with 14 bases between. CDR3 length: 14 residues. Germline V gene lookup returns CDR1 MNHNS and CDR2 SASEGT. In DNA form, the CDR3 reads TGTGCCAGCTCCTTCGACAGGAACACAGATACGCAGTATTTT. Its protein is CASSFDRNTDTQYF.

The chain is built from TRBV4-2 and TRBJ2-3, with 8 nucleotides matching TRBD2. The CDR3 has 16 residues. Germline loops: CDR1 LGHNA, CDR2 YNFKEQ. Trimming cost V 1 base and J 5 bases; bases outside gene matches: 8. CDR3 residues: CASSQGSAGVGDTQYF. The CDR3 bases are TGTGCCAGCAGCCAAGGTTCAGCGGGGGTGGGAGATACGCAGTATTTT.

This clone appeared a few times. The chain has TRBV10-1 and TRBJ1-4; 9 bases fit TRBD1. Germline V CDR1 and CDR2: WNHNN, SYGVQD (reference sequence). The junction had 3 bases not matched to a gene; V was cut back by 6 bases and J by 1 base. There are 15 residues in the CDR3. The CDR3 here is CASSPGQGTNEKLFF. Written as DNA, the CDR3 is TGCGCCAGCAGCCCGGGACAGGGAACTAATGAAAAACTGTTTTTT.

This clone has a handful of counts. V and J are TRBV5-1 and TRBJ2-1, with 9 bases identical to TRBD2. This CDR3 region has 16 residues. Per the germline V gene, CDR1 is SGHRS and CDR2 is YFSETQ. The trim removed 4 bases at V and 9 bases at J, leaving 14 bases unmatched. This chain's CDR3 is CASSVVAGAGIGEQFF. CDR3 nucleotide sequence: TGCGCCAGCAGCGTAGTAGCGGGAGCGGGGATTGGTGAGCAGTTCTTC.